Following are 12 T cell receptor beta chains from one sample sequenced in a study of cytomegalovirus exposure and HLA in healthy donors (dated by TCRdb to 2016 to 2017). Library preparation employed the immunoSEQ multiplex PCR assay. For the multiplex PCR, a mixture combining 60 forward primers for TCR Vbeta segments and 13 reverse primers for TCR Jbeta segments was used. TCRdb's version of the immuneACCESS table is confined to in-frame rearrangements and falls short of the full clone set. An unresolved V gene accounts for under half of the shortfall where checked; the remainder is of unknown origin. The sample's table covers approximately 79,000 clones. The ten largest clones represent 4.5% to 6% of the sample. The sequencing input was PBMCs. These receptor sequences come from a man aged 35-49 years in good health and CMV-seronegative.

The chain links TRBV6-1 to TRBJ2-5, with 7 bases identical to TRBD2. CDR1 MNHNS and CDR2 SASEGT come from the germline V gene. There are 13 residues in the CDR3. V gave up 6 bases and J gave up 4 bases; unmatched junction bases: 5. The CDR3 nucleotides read TGTGCCAGCAGGAGCGGACTAGGAGAGACCCAGTACTTC. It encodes CASRSGLGETQYF.

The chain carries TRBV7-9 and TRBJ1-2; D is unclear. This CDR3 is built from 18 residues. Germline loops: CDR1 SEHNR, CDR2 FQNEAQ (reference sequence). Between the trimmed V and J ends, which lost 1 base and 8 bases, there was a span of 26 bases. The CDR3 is CASSLVVSTSKSILGYTF. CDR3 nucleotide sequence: TGTGCCAGCAGCTTAGTTGTCTCCACGTCCAAAAGCATATTGGGCTACACCTTC.

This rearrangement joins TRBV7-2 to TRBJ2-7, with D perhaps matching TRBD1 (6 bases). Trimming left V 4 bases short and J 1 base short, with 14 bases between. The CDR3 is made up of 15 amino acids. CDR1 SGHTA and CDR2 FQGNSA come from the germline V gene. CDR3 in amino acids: CASSYVPDRSYEQYF. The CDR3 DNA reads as TGTGCCAGCAGCTACGTCCCGGACAGATCCTACGAGCAGTACTTC.

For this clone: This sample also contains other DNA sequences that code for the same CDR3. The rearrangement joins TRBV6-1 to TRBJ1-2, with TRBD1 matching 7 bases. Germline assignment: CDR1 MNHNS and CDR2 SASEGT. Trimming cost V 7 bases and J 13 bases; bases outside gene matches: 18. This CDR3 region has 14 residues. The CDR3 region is CASTLDLGGGRSTF. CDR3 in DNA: TGTGCCAGCACTTTAGACCTCGGAGGGGGCCGTTCCACCTTC.

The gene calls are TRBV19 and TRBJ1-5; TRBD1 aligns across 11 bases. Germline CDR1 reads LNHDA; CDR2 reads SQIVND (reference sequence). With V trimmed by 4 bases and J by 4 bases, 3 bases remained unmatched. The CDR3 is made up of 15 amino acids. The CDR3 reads CASSTDRGLNQPQHF. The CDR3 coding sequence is TGTGCCAGTAGTACGGACAGGGGGCTGAATCAGCCCCAGCATTTT.

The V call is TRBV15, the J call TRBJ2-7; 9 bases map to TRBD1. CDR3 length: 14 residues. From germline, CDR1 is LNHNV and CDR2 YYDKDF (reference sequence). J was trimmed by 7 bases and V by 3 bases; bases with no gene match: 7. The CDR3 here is CATSRGQGVGEQYF. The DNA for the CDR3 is TGTGCCACCAGCAGGGGACAGGGCGTGGGAGAGCAGTACTTC.

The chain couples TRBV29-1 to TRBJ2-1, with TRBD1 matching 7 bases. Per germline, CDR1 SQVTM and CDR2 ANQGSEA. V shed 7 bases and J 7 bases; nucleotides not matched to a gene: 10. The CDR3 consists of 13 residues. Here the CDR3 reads CSAATGKRNEQFF. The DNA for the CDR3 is TGCAGCGCTGCGACAGGGAAAAGAAATGAGCAGTTCTTC.

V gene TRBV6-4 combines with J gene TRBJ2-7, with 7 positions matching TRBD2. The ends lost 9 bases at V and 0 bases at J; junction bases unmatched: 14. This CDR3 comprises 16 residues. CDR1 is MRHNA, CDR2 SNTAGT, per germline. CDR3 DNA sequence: TGTGCCAGGAAACTAACCGCTAGCGGTTCCTCCTACGAGCAGTACTTC. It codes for CARKLTASGSSYEQYF.

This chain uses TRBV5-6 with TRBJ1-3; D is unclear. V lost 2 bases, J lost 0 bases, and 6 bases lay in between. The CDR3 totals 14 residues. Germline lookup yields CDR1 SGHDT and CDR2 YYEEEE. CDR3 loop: CASSFESSGNTIYF. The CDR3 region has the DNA TGTGCCAGCAGCTTTGAGAGCTCTGGAAACACCATATATTTT.

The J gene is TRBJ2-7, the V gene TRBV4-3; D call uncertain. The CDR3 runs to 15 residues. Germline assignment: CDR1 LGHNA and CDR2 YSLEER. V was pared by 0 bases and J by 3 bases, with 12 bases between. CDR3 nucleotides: TGCGCCAGCAGCCAAGACTTGGGCAGCCACTACGAGCAGTACTTC. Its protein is CASSQDLGSHYEQYF.

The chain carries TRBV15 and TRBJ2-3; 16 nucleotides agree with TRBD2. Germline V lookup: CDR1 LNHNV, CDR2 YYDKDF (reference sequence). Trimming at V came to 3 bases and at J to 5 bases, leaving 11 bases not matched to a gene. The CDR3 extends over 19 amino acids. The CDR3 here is CATSRLRAGLAGGQDTQYF. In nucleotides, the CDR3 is TGTGCCACCAGCAGGCTCAGAGCGGGACTAGCGGGGGGGCAAGATACGCAGTATTTT.

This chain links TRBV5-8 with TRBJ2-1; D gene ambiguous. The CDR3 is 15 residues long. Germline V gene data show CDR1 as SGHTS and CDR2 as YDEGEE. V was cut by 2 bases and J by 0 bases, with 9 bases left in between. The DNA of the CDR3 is TGTGCCAGCAGCTTACGGCGGAGCTCCTACAATGAGCAGTTCTTC. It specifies CASSLRRSSYNEQFF.